Following are 27 T cell receptor beta chains from one sample sequenced in a study of regulatory T cells in long-lasting Graves disease. To make TCR beta libraries, researchers used iRepertoire HTBI primers and Arm-PCR of CDR3 regions. TCRdb reprocessed the multiplex PCR reads via MiXCR and lists one record per CDR3 protein. The table has 350,000 to 500,000 distinct CDR3 sequences, about 21% seen once; the top ten hold over 11%. Time point denoted: persistent/refractory GD, antithyroid drugs over 5 years with positive TRAb. Researchers made the TCR library from RNA that was extracted from PBMCs. The sample here was peripheral blood mononuclear cells (PBMCs), taken when the disease was refractory, from a patient treated with antithyroid drugs. The receptor set was obtained from a female donor with Graves disease.

This clonotype was detected ten times or more. V gene TRBV2 combines with J gene TRBJ1-2, with TRBD1 identical over 7 bases. The junction had 8 bases not matched to a gene; V was cut back by 10 bases and J by 6 bases. Germline-derived CDR1 and CDR2 are SNHLY and FYNNEI. This CDR3 comprises 12 residues. The CDR3 spells CATKRQGNGYTF. DNA for the CDR3: TGTGCCACAAAACGACAGGGTAATGGCTACACCTTC.

Notes on this clonotype: With only one base between it and a far larger clone, this is likely a read error. In nucleotides, the CDR3 is TGTGCCAGCAGTGACCGACAGGACCAAGAGACCCAGTACTTC. It is translated as CASSDRQDQETQYF. V and J are TRBV6-2 or TRBV6-3 and TRBJ2-5; possibly TRBD1 for D (6 bases). Germline V gene lookup returns CDR1 MNHEY and CDR2 SVGEGT. The CDR3 is made up of 14 amino acids. Trimming cost V 5 bases and J 0 bases, with 10 bases left between them.

The genes are TRBV20-1 and TRBJ1-4, with D possibly TRBD1 on 5 matching bases. Trimming cost V 3 bases and J 1 base, with 9 bases left between them. Germline V lookup: CDR1 DFQATT, CDR2 SNEGSKA (reference sequence). This CDR3 is 14 amino acids long. The CDR3 DNA reads as TGCAGTGCTAGCGGTGGGGGAACTAATGAAAAACTGTTTTTT. Translated: CSASGGGTNEKLFF.

This clonotype was counted a few times. The chain combines TRBV7-9 with TRBJ1-3; D is ambiguous. Germline V gene lookup returns CDR1 SEHNR and CDR2 FQNEAQ (reference sequence). The V end was cut by 5 bases, the J end by 1 base, with 9 bases between. This CDR3 comprises 14 residues. For the CDR3, the DNA is TGTGCCAGCAGCGCTACAGCGTCTGGAAACACCATATATTTT. This translates into CASSATASGNTIYF.

Only a few counts were recorded for this clonotype. The chain has TRBV20-1 and TRBJ2-5; D remains ambiguous. The V end was cut by 3 bases, the J end by 0 bases, with 11 bases between. The CDR3 sequence is 14 residues long. Germline lookup yields CDR1 DFQATT and CDR2 SNEGSKA (reference sequence). CDR3 protein: CSASYPGYQETQYF. The CDR3 nucleotides read TGCAGTGCTAGTTACCCTGGGTACCAAGAGACCCAGTACTTC.

The chain has TRBV15 and TRBJ1-5; tentatively, D is TRBD1 (6 bases). This CDR3 contains 11 residues. In germline, CDR1 is LNHNV, CDR2 YYDKDF (reference sequence). Trimming cost V 1 base and J 13 bases, with 8 bases left between them. DNA for the CDR3: TGTGCCACCAGCAGAGGGACAGAACAGCATTTT. Its protein product is CATSRGTEQHF.

V is TRBV20-1 and J is TRBJ1-2; D is ambiguous. The germline V gene encodes CDR1 DFQATT and CDR2 SNEGSKA (reference sequence). CDR3 length equals 13 residues. V was pared by 7 bases and J by 4 bases, with 16 bases between. In DNA, the CDR3 is TGCAGTGGGCGGCGGACGGTGGGCTATGGCTACACCTTC. Its translation is CSGRRTVGYGYTF.

This clonotype was counted only a few times. The chain carries TRBV29-1 and TRBJ2-5; tentative D call: TRBD1 (5 bases). There are 10 residues in the CDR3. The V end was cut by 7 bases, the J end by 3 bases, with 6 bases between. Germline CDR1 reads SQVTM; CDR2 reads ANQGSEA. Here the CDR3 DNA reads TGCAGCGCGACAGAAGAGACCCAGTACTTC. Protein sequence: CSATEETQYF.

This clonotype was recorded a few times. The rearrangement joins TRBV18 to TRBJ1-1; D remains ambiguous. Germline assignment: CDR1 KGHSH and CDR2 LQKENI. Trimming pared 7 bases from V and 1 base from J, leaving 19 bases between. The CDR3 is made up of 16 amino acids. The CDR3 coding sequence is TGTGCCAGCTTCTTAGCCCGCGGCGAGACGAACACTGAAGCTTTCTTT. It specifies CASFLARGETNTEAFF.

This clonotype has at least ten counts. This sequence joins TRBV12-3 or TRBV12-4 and TRBJ1-6; TRBD1 agrees at 7 bases. The CDR3 totals 17 residues. V gave up 2 bases and J gave up 7 bases; unmatched junction bases: 11. The CDR3 sequence is CASSLSITGTVNSPLHF. The CDR3 DNA follows: TGTGCCAGCAGTTTAAGCATTACCGGGACAGTAAATTCACCCCTCCACTTT.

The sample holds many counts of this clonotype. The chain carries TRBV3-1 and TRBJ2-7, with TRBD1 matching over 7 bases. Germline V gives CDR1 LGHDT, CDR2 YNNKEL (reference sequence). Germline trimming cut 1 base from V and 7 bases from J; bases unmatched to any gene: 7. The CDR3 runs to 14 residues. For the CDR3, the DNA is TGTGCCAGCAGCCAAGCGGGACAGACACGGGAGCAGTACTTC. Translated, it gives CASSQAGQTREQYF.

The sample holds many counts of this clonotype. The chain has TRBV5-1 and TRBJ1-5; 9 bases fit TRBD1. Germline lookup yields CDR1 SGHRS and CDR2 YFSETQ. The CDR3 has 14 amino acids. J lost 6 bases, V lost 4 bases, and 5 bases had no gene match. CDR3 in amino acids: CASSEQGAGQPQHF. In nucleotides, the CDR3 is TGCGCCAGCAGCGAACAGGGGGCGGGTCAGCCCCAGCATTTT.

This clonotype was seen more than once but under ten times. V and J are TRBV2 and TRBJ1-6; possibly TRBD1 for D (6 bases). There are 15 residues in the CDR3. CDR1 SNHLY and CDR2 FYNNEI come from the germline V gene. Trimming shortened V by 0 bases and J by 7 bases, and 10 bases separated the two germline ends. CDR3 sequence (DNA): TGTGCCAGCAGTGAAGCGCGGGGGCTCAATTCACCCCTCCACTTT. Protein: CASSEARGLNSPLHF.

This clonotype was recorded many times. This chain links TRBV29-1 with TRBJ2-7; TRBD1 or TRBD2 may be the D gene (7 bases each). From germline, CDR1 is SQVTM and CDR2 ANQGSEA. The CDR3 contains 12 residues. The V end lost 7 bases, the J end lost 9 bases, and 19 bases lay between the germline ends. The CDR3 coding sequence is TGCAGCGCCCGACAGGGAGGGCTCGTGCAGTACTTC. Amino acids: CSARQGGLVQYF.

The chain couples TRBV28 to TRBJ2-2, with 9 bases matching TRBD1. Germline CDR1 and CDR2: MDHEN and SYDVKM. V lost 6 bases to trimming and J lost 6 bases; unmatched junction nucleotides: 8. The CDR3 is 15 residues long. In nucleotides, the CDR3 is TGTGCCAGCAGCTTGCCAAGACAGGGGGCCGGGGAGCTGTTTTTT. This gives the protein CASSLPRQGAGELFF.

The sample holds a few counts of this clonotype. It may be a read error: a sequence one base away is much more abundant. The chain has TRBV28 and TRBJ2-5, with D possibly matching TRBD2 (5 bases). The CDR3 is 13 residues long. CDR1 and CDR2 from the germline V gene are MDHEN and SYDVKM. V dropped 8 bases and J dropped 7 bases, with 17 bases sitting between them. CDR3 region: CASWATGKGTQYF. CDR3 nucleotide sequence: TGTGCCAGCTGGGCAACGGGAAAAGGGACCCAGTACTTC.

The V and J genes are TRBV10-3 and TRBJ2-3, with 7 bases matching TRBD2. The V gene's germline CDR1 is ENHRY and CDR2 SYGVKD. V shed 4 bases, J shed 2 bases, and the junction held 9 bases outside the gene matches. The CDR3 length is 16 residues. This CDR3 is CAISASGTESTDTQYF. The CDR3 coding sequence is TGTGCCATCAGTGCGAGCGGGACGGAATCCACAGATACGCAGTATTTT.

The chain couples TRBV28 to TRBJ1-5; the D gene is possibly TRBD1 (5 bases). The CDR3 is made up of 15 amino acids. V dropped 7 bases and J dropped 6 bases, with 19 bases sitting between them. Per germline, CDR1 MDHEN and CDR2 SYDVKM. The CDR3 protein is CASTLLWTDIQPQHF. The CDR3 region has the DNA TGTGCCAGCACTCTTCTTTGGACGGACATTCAGCCCCAGCATTTT.

The sample holds many counts of this clonotype. This sequence joins TRBV11-2 and TRBJ1-2; 8 nucleotides align to TRBD1. Germline-derived CDR1 and CDR2 are SGHAT and FQNNGV. This CDR3 contains 14 residues. The V and J ends lost 4 bases and 8 bases, in that order; junction bases with no gene match: 9. As DNA, the CDR3 is TGTGCCAGCAGCTCGACAGGGGAAGAAGAAGGCTACACCTTC. Its protein is CASSSTGEEEGYTF. Using reference TRBV11-2 and TRBJ1-2 for the parts outside the CDR3, the full variable domain is EAGVAQSPRYKIIEKRQSVAFWCNPISGHATLYWYQQILGQGPKLLIQFQNNGVVDDSQLPKDRFSAERLKGVDSTLKIQPAKLEDSAVYLCASSSTGEEEGYTFGSGTRLTVV.

Many counts were recorded for this clonotype. V gene TRBV20-1 combines with J gene TRBJ1-5, with D unclear. Trimming shortened V by 2 bases and J by 2 bases, and 10 bases separated the two germline ends. The V gene's germline CDR1 is DFQATT and CDR2 SNEGSKA (reference sequence). The CDR3 is 14 residues long. CDR3 sequence reads: CSARSPGGNQPQHF. In DNA form, the CDR3 reads TGCAGTGCTAGATCGCCCGGCGGCAATCAGCCCCAGCATTTT.

The CDR3 sequence: CASSRIGSGNTIYF. CDR3 coding DNA: TGTGCCAGCAGTCGCATAGGCTCTGGAAACACCATATATTTT. The rearrangement links TRBV6-1 to TRBJ1-3; no reliable D call. The CDR3 is 14 amino acids. Trimming cost V 5 bases and J 0 bases, with 8 bases left between them. The V gene's germline CDR1 is MNHNS and CDR2 SASEGT.

In this sample, this clonotype turned up a few times. The rearrangement joins TRBV5-1 to TRBJ2-1; D remains ambiguous. This CDR3 region has 15 residues. CDR1 is SGHRS and CDR2 is YFSETQ in the germline V gene. Trimming removed 0 bases at V and 0 bases at J, with 7 bases between. CDR3 in amino acids: CASSLGSGSYNEQFF. The CDR3 region has the DNA TGCGCCAGCAGCTTGGGTTCAGGCTCCTACAATGAGCAGTTCTTC.

The chain links TRBV7-9 to TRBJ1-1, with D perhaps TRBD1 (6 bases). CDR3 length: 16 amino acids. The ends were cut back, 1 base at V and 1 base at J, with 13 bases in the middle. CDR1 and CDR2 (germline): SEHNR, FQNEAQ (reference sequence). The CDR3 loop is CASSLGRGASNTEAFF. CDR3 DNA sequence: TGTGCCAGCAGCTTAGGGAGGGGGGCTTCGAACACTGAAGCTTTCTTT. Full variable domain (outside the CDR3, taken from reference TRBV7-9 and TRBJ1-1): DTGVSQNPRHKITKRGQNVTFRCDPISEHNRLYWYRQTLGQGPEFLTYFQNEAQLEKSRLLSDRFSAERPKGSFSTLEIQRTEQGDSAMYLCASSLGRGASNTEAFFGQGTRLTVV.

This clonotype was detected ten times or more. This sequence joins TRBV18 and TRBJ1-5; D call uncertain. The V end was cut by 4 bases, the J end by 0 bases, with 7 bases between. The germline V gene encodes CDR1 KGHSH and CDR2 LQKENI. The CDR3 loop spans 14 amino acids. The CDR3 loop reads CASSRETSNQPQHF. The CDR3 DNA follows: TGTGCCAGCTCACGTGAGACTAGCAATCAGCCCCAGCATTTT.

The chain combines TRBV3-1 with TRBJ1-5; TRBD1 matches 7 bases. Trimming removed 3 bases from V and 0 bases from J; junction bases left unmatched: 5. The CDR3 spans 16 residues. In germline, CDR1 is LGHDT, CDR2 YNNKEL (reference sequence). This CDR3 is CASSHGTVYSNQPQHF. The CDR3 DNA is TGTGCCAGCAGCCACGGGACAGTCTATAGCAATCAGCCCCAGCATTTT.

This clonotype was observed a handful of times. The rearrangement joins TRBV15 to TRBJ2-4; 7 positions agree with TRBD1. The germline V gene has CDR1 LNHNV and CDR2 YYDKDF (reference sequence). The J segment lost 7 bases and the V segment lost 8 bases, leaving 5 bases of the junction unmatched. This CDR3 comprises 12 residues. The CDR3 sequence is CATLDRANIQYF. CDR3 in DNA: TGTGCCACCTTAGACAGGGCTAACATTCAGTACTTC.

This clonotype was counted ten times or more. This sequence joins TRBV2 and TRBJ1-2; 8 bases are a match to TRBD1. Trimming removed 0 bases from V and 8 bases from J; junction bases left unmatched: 2. The CDR3 spans 13 residues. CDR1 SNHLY and CDR2 FYNNEI come from the germline V gene. The chain's CDR3 is CASSEAPGGGYTF. The CDR3 DNA sequence: TGTGCCAGCAGTGAAGCCCCAGGGGGCGGCTACACCTTC.